This T cell receptor (beta chain) was documented in a study of T cells in localized non-small cell lung cancer. With respect to this clone: Its antigen is as yet unknown.

In germline, CDR1 is LNHNV, CDR2 YYDKDF (reference sequence). This CDR3 is built from 16 residues. V was clipped by 0 bases and J by 0 bases; unmatched bases: 3. The protocol was immunoSEQ multiplex PCR, while the TCRdb copy is restricted to in-frame clones and leaves out a portion. Here the sample spans approximately 12,000 clones, around 83% being singletons. The study, taken as a whole, reports: For the top 100 tumor clones, a median approximately 50 also appeared in adjacent lung. With higher T cell density in blood came longer overall survival.

The TCR comes from a male donor older than 55 with stage I lung adenocarcinoma. The sample here was peripheral blood, taken before any cancer treatment. The chain links TRBV15 to TRBJ2-3; TRBD2 aligns across 7 bases. For the CDR3, the DNA is TGTGCCACCAGCAGAGATGGGGGGGTGAGCACAGATACGCAGTATTTT. This codes for CATSRDGGVSTDTQYF.